This T cell receptor beta chain was sequenced for a study of blood T cell repertoires in COVID-19. Study in general: Some COVID-19 samples were acute and others convalescent; all came from the United States, Italy and Spain. PBMCs, B-cell-depleted T cells, or T cells provided the cDNA or gDNA that made up the material.

CDR1 is LNHDA, CDR2 SQIVND, per germline (reference sequence). V shed 3 bases and J 0 bases; nucleotides not matched to a gene: 4. The CDR3 loop spans 15 amino acids. The assay was immunoSEQ multiplex PCR, and TCRdb's table has in-frame clones only and misses some. Seen here are around 190,000 clones, 89% observed once, and the top ten hold 1.5% to 2%. This TCR was sampled from a man aged 18 to 35 who had recovered from COVID-19. The sequencing sample was made of peripheral blood. The chain joins TRBV19 to TRBJ1-1; 7 bases are a match to TRBD1. This CDR3 reads CASSMRGGLNTEAFF. DNA for the CDR3: TGTGCCAGTAGTATGCGAGGGGGCCTGAACACTGAAGCTTTCTTT.